What follows are 30 T cell receptor beta chains derived from one specimen sequenced in a study of T-cell memory formation after mild COVID-19. Using its own MiXCR run on the 5' RACE reads, TCRdb lists one record per CDR3 protein. This sample has about 180,000 distinct CDR3 sequences, with 16% found just once. The sample taken for sequencing was PBMCs or a T cell subset sorted from them (not recorded which). The receptor source for this set is an adult woman who had mild COVID-19 (a few samples of this study predate the infection). Cell type and time point are not known.

This chain links TRBV7-8 with TRBJ2-3, with D uncertain. CDR1 SGHVS and CDR2 FQNEAQ come from the germline V gene. This CDR3 spans 16 amino acids. Trimming removed 0 bases at V and 0 bases at J, with 10 bases between. The DNA of the CDR3 is TGTGCCAGCAGCTTAGCGTCGGCGAGAAGCACAGATACGCAGTATTTT. Amino acids: CASSLASARSTDTQYF.

The V gene is TRBV12-3 or TRBV12-4, the J gene TRBJ1-4; D is unclear. Trimming left V 6 bases short and J 0 bases short, with 8 bases between. The CDR3 covers 14 residues. CDR3 nucleotides: TGTGCCAGCAGCTCACACGCAACTAATGAAAAACTGTTTTTT. Its translation: CASSSHATNEKLFF.

This chain uses TRBV12-3 or TRBV12-4 with TRBJ2-2; tentatively, D is TRBD1 (5 bases). The CDR3 has 13 amino acids. The ends were cut back, 2 bases at V and 9 bases at J, with 10 bases in the middle. The CDR3, as DNA: TGTGCCAGCAGTTTAAGACAGTTAAGGGAGCTGTTTTTT. Encoded protein: CASSLRQLRELFF.

The chain couples TRBV5-1 to TRBJ2-4; 8 bases match TRBD1. Germline V gene lookup returns CDR1 SGHRS and CDR2 YFSETQ. Trimming took 3 bases from V and 8 from J; bases not matched to a gene: 4. The CDR3 sequence is 13 residues long. CDR3 region: CASSSQGADIQYF. CDR3 sequence (DNA): TGCGCCAGCAGCTCCCAGGGGGCGGACATTCAGTACTTC.

V gene TRBV6-1 combines with J gene TRBJ2-5; 13 bases fit TRBD2. Looked up from germline, CDR1 is MNHNS and CDR2 is SASEGT. This CDR3 spans 14 amino acids. V trimming: 7 bases; J trimming: 5 bases; junction bases outside the gene matches: 4. CDR3 coding DNA: TGTGCCAGCAAGGGACTAGCGGGACTTGAGACCCAGTACTTC. Its protein product is CASKGLAGLETQYF.

This clonotype has a single count. The CDR3 is CSVEGGSYNEQFF. The CDR3 bases are TGCAGCGTTGAGGGGGGGTCCTACAATGAGCAGTTCTTC. This rearrangement joins TRBV29-1 to TRBJ2-1; TRBD2 matches at 7 bases. CDR1 SQVTM and CDR2 ANQGSEA come from the germline V gene. With V trimmed by 3 bases and J by 1 base, 0 bases remained unmatched. CDR3 length equals 13 residues.

This clonotype was detected a few times. The chain carries TRBV4-2 and TRBJ2-2; 9 bases are a match to TRBD1. The junction had 6 bases not matched to a gene; V was cut back by 6 bases and J by 4 bases. CDR1 is LGHNA and CDR2 is YNFKEQ in the germline V gene. CDR3 size: 15 residues. CDR3 sequence reads: CASSRDRVSTGELFF. Written as DNA, the CDR3 is TGTGCCAGCAGTCGGGACAGGGTGTCCACCGGGGAGCTGTTTTTT.

In this sample, this clonotype turned up a few times. V usage is TRBV12-3 or TRBV12-4 and J usage is TRBJ1-1; 9 nucleotides align to TRBD1. This CDR3 is built from 12 residues. The trim removed 6 bases at V and 6 bases at J, leaving 2 bases unmatched. For the CDR3, the DNA is TGTGCCAGCAGCCGACAGGGGGCTGAAGCTTTCTTT. It specifies CASSRQGAEAFF.

This clonotype was seen at least ten times. CDR3: CASSLVRTGITGELFF. CDR3 in DNA: TGTGCCAGCAGCTTAGTAAGGACAGGCATCACCGGGGAGCTGTTTTTT. This chain joins TRBV7-8 and TRBJ2-2; 7 bases map to TRBD1. The CDR3 is 16 amino acids. The junction had 6 bases not matched to a gene; V was cut back by 1 base and J by 4 bases. Germline V lookup: CDR1 SGHVS, CDR2 FQNEAQ.

The table lists this clonotype with a few counts. The chain recombines TRBV5-1 with TRBJ1-2; 7 nucleotides match TRBD1. The ends lost 1 base at V and 0 bases at J; junction bases unmatched: 6. Germline V gene sequence: CDR1 SGHRS, CDR2 YFSETQ. CDR3 length equals 16 residues. The CDR3 is CASSLTEDRSNYGYTF. CDR3 coding DNA: TGCGCCAGCAGCTTGACCGAGGACAGGTCTAACTATGGCTACACCTTC.

At least ten counts were recorded for this clonotype. The gene calls are TRBV5-1 and TRBJ2-6, with 8 nucleotides matching TRBD1. V lost 0 bases and J lost 0; bases outside the gene matches: 5. This CDR3 has 18 residues. Germline-derived CDR1 and CDR2 are SGHRS and YFSETQ. The CDR3 protein is CASSLAGTGFSGANVLTF. The CDR3 DNA sequence: TGCGCCAGCAGCTTGGCCGGGACAGGCTTCTCTGGGGCCAACGTCCTGACTTTC. Complete variable domain (other parts from reference TRBV5-1 and TRBJ2-6): KAGVTQTPRYLIKTRGQQVTLSCSPISGHRSVSWYQQTPGQGLQFLFEYFSETQRNKGNFPGRFSGRQFSNSRSEMNVSTLELGDSALYLCASSLAGTGFSGANVLTFGAGSRLTVL.

The chain has TRBV12-3 or TRBV12-4 and TRBJ2-5, with D maybe TRBD2 (6 bases). V dropped 5 bases and J dropped 4 bases, with 11 bases sitting between them. The CDR3 contains 13 residues. CDR3 DNA sequence: TGTGCCAGCAGTGTTACTAGCTTAGAGACCCAGTACTTC. Protein: CASSVTSLETQYF.

The chain joins TRBV24-1 to TRBJ2-7; 8 nucleotides match TRBD1. Germline-derived CDR1 and CDR2 are KGHDR and SFDVKD. The CDR3 totals 16 residues. V trimming: 3 bases; J trimming: 3 bases; junction bases outside the gene matches: 9. CDR3 in DNA: TGTGCCACCAGTGATACCGGGACAGGCGGATTCTACGAGCAGTACTTC. Translating it yields CATSDTGTGGFYEQYF.

The genes are TRBV12-3 or TRBV12-4 and TRBJ1-2; D gene unclear. Between the trimmed V and J ends, which lost 6 bases and 0 bases, there was a span of 5 bases. This CDR3 is 12 amino acids long. The CDR3 nucleotides read TGTGCCAGCAGCAAGACTAACTATGGCTACACCTTC. Its protein product is CASSKTNYGYTF.

There are a few counts of this clonotype. The V and J genes are TRBV5-6 and TRBJ1-4; possibly TRBD1 for D (5 bases). Trimming left V 4 bases short and J 5 bases short, with 9 bases between. Germline assignment: CDR1 SGHDT and CDR2 YYEEEE. The CDR3 totals 13 residues. Here the CDR3 reads CASSRDRNEKLFF. The CDR3 region has the DNA TGTGCCAGCAGCCGGGACCGGAATGAAAAACTGTTTTTT.

The genes are TRBV3-1 and TRBJ2-7, with D possibly being TRBD1 (6 bases). The CDR3 loop spans 15 amino acids. Trimming removed 0 bases at V and 6 bases at J, with 15 bases between. From germline, CDR1 is LGHDT and CDR2 YNNKEL (reference sequence). The CDR3 loop reads CASSQDTTGSGEQYF. CDR3 in DNA: TGTGCCAGCAGCCAAGATACGACAGGATCGGGCGAGCAGTACTTC.

This clonotype has more than one count but fewer than ten. This chain joins TRBV24-1 and TRBJ1-5, with D tentatively TRBD1 (6 bases). Per the germline V gene, CDR1 is KGHDR and CDR2 is SFDVKD. This CDR3 spans 15 amino acids. The V and J ends lost 4 bases and 6 bases respectively, with 15 bases between them. The CDR3 sequence: CATSDATGISQPQHF. The CDR3 DNA follows: TGTGCCACCAGTGACGCAACAGGGATAAGTCAGCCCCAGCATTTT.

The CDR3, as DNA: TGTGCCAGCAGTTTTGGTGATACGCAGTATTTT. Protein sequence: CASSFGDTQYF. J is TRBJ2-3 and V is TRBV12-3 or TRBV12-4; D remains ambiguous. With 3 bases removed from V and 6 bases from J, the gap between germline ends came to 4 bases. The CDR3 spans 11 residues.

V gene TRBV29-1 combines with J gene TRBJ2-3; perhaps TRBD1 as D (6 bases). Germline values: CDR1 SQVTM, CDR2 ANQGSEA. The CDR3 sequence is 15 residues long. V was trimmed by 6 bases and J by 4 bases, leaving 20 bases between them. The CDR3: CSVLRDKLPADTQYF. For the CDR3, the DNA is TGCAGCGTCCTCCGGGACAAACTACCCGCAGATACGCAGTATTTT.

This clonotype has more than one count but fewer than ten. The chain employs TRBV2 and TRBJ2-3; D tentatively fits TRBD1 or TRBD2 (6 bases each). This CDR3 spans 17 amino acids. Germline lookup yields CDR1 SNHLY and CDR2 FYNNEI. Deletions cut 5 bases from V and 5 bases from J, with 23 bases between. In DNA, the CDR3 is TGTGCCAGCAGTCAGAATGTTTGGGGGGCCATCGGAGATACGCAGTATTTT. This sequence encodes CASSQNVWGAIGDTQYF.

The V gene is TRBV7-8, the J gene TRBJ2-3, with TRBD2 as a possible D gene (6 bases). Trimming shortened V by 3 bases and J by 2 bases, and 12 bases separated the two germline ends. The CDR3 runs 15 residues. Looked up from germline, CDR1 is SGHVS and CDR2 is FQNEAQ. The CDR3 protein is CASSFWAGPTDTQYF. CDR3 DNA sequence: TGTGCCAGCAGCTTCTGGGCGGGGCCCACAGATACGCAGTATTTT.

This clonotype was seen ten or more times. The chain has TRBV3-1 and TRBJ2-7; perhaps TRBD1 as D (7 bases). The CDR3 has 12 residues. Germline V lookup: CDR1 LGHDT, CDR2 YNNKEL (reference sequence). Trimming left V 4 bases short and J 6 bases short, with 10 bases between. The CDR3 bases are TGTGCCAGCAGCCCCCAGGGGGGCGAGCAGTACTTC. This translates into CASSPQGGEQYF.

The V gene is TRBV7-8, the J gene TRBJ2-1; possibly TRBD1 for D (5 bases). CDR1 and CDR2 from the germline V gene are SGHVS and FQNEAQ. The V gene lost 4 bases and the J gene lost 1 base, with 11 bases spanning the gap. The CDR3 sequence is 15 residues long. CDR3: CASSSREGSYNEQFF. The CDR3 DNA follows: TGTGCCAGCAGCTCCAGGGAAGGGTCCTACAATGAGCAGTTCTTC.

This clonotype was seen many times. This chain links TRBV9 with TRBJ2-3, with unresolved D. Germline-derived CDR1 and CDR2 are SGDLS and YYNGEE. CDR3 length: 14 amino acids. V was trimmed by 4 bases and J by 0 bases, leaving 9 bases between them. The CDR3 DNA sequence: TGTGCCAGCAGCCCCCGTGGTAGCACAGATACGCAGTATTTT. It encodes CASSPRGSTDTQYF.

This clonotype was counted between two and nine times. The V gene is TRBV11-2, the J gene TRBJ2-1; 9 nucleotides align to TRBD2. J gave up 9 bases and V 1 base, and 4 bases lay outside the gene matches. CDR1 is SGHAT, CDR2 FQNNGV, per germline. The CDR3 sequence is 14 residues long. The CDR3 reads CASSLGGRGGEQFF. The CDR3 coding sequence is TGTGCCAGCAGCTTAGGCGGGAGGGGTGGTGAGCAGTTCTTC.

The genes are TRBV10-2 and TRBJ2-2; D possibly corresponds to TRBD1 (6 bases). CDR3 length equals 12 residues. V was cut by 6 bases and J by 7 bases, with 9 bases left in between. From germline, CDR1 is WSHSY and CDR2 SAAADI. The CDR3 region is CASRYRVGELFF. The CDR3 bases are TGCGCCAGCAGATACAGGGTCGGGGAGCTGTTTTTT.

The V and J genes are TRBV11-1 and TRBJ2-2, with a possible D match to TRBD1 (5 bases). This CDR3 has 14 residues. V gave up 5 bases and J gave up 6 bases, with 13 bases separating them. The V gene's germline CDR1 is SGHAT and CDR2 FQDESV (reference sequence). The CDR3 DNA is TGTGCCAGCAGCAAAGTTCAGGGTTCCGGGGAGCTGTTTTTT. This translates into CASSKVQGSGELFF.

This clonotype was seen a few times. The chain is built from TRBV18 and TRBJ1-4; 9 positions match TRBD1. This CDR3 comprises 15 residues. CDR1 is KGHSH and CDR2 is LQKENI in the germline V gene. V gave up 5 bases and J gave up 1 base; unmatched junction bases: 2. CDR3 nucleotide sequence: TGTGCCAGCTCATCGGACAGGGGAACTAATGAAAAACTGTTTTTT. This encodes CASSSDRGTNEKLFF.

This clonotype was detected ten times or more. The rearrangement joins TRBV7-9 to TRBJ1-4, with TRBD1 as a possible D gene (5 bases). The V end was cut by 5 bases, the J end by 4 bases, with 17 bases between. This CDR3 is 16 amino acids long. The germline V gene encodes CDR1 SEHNR and CDR2 FQNEAQ (reference sequence). The CDR3 DNA is TGTGCCAGCAGCCTTAGCCGGGACCCAAATAATGAAAAACTGTTTTTT. This gives the protein CASSLSRDPNNEKLFF.

Only a few counts were recorded for this clonotype. V gene TRBV10-3 combines with J gene TRBJ1-2; TRBD1 agrees at 7 bases. Germline loops: CDR1 ENHRY, CDR2 SYGVKD. The CDR3 sequence is 13 residues long. J gave up 4 bases and V 6 bases, and 5 bases lay outside the gene matches. CDR3 residues: CAISRDSIYGYTF. For the CDR3, the DNA is TGTGCCATCAGCCGGGACAGCATCTATGGCTACACCTTC.